Detailed here is one T cell receptor beta chain. The antigen remains undetermined. In germline, CDR1 is KGHSH, CDR2 LQKENI. The CDR3 spans 15 residues. The sample comes from a study of T cells expressing NK-cell markers. Study details: Source material for TCR beta repertoires consisted of sorted CD3+CD56+NKG2C+, CD3+CD56+NKG2C- and CD3+CD56-NKG2C+ T cells.

UMI-tagged 5'RACE template switching yielded the TCR beta cDNA. No DNA is given; TCRdb re-called the 5' RACE reads and lists each CDR3 protein once. Recorded for this sample: a few hundred thousand distinct CDR3 sequences. Findings and limits, study-wide: Of the CD8+ T cells in more than five donors, roughly 1.0-7.0% belonged to dominant NKG2C+ clonotypes.

Source material: blood T cells: a sorted CD56 or NKG2C T cell subset, CD4+ or CD8+ T cells, or bulk PBMC T cells (not recorded which). This chain uses TRBV18 with TRBJ1-4; the D call from TCRdb, TRBD1, cannot be confirmed without DNA. The TCR was taken from a man in his late teens or twenties in good health. The CDR3 loop reads CASSPPQGYNEKLFF. The whole variable domain, filled in from reference TRBV18 and TRBJ1-4, reads NAGVMQNPRHLVRRRGQEARLRCSPMKGHSHVYWYRQLPEEGLKFMVYLQKENIIDESGMPKERFSAEFPKEGPSILRIQQVVRGDSAAYFCASSPPQGYNEKLFFGSGTQLSVL.